The clone carrying this T cell receptor (beta chain) was counted a few times. The data derive from a study of T cells in Graves' hyperthyroidism and ophthalmopathy. Amplification yielded TCR beta CDR3 regions, with RNA transcripts as the source. The primer set for the first-round RT-PCR of the TCR CDR3 was HTBI. MiXCR, run by TCRdb on the multiplex PCR reads, gives a single entry per CDR3 protein. The data hold approximately 330,000 distinct CDR3 sequences, with 15% to 20% observed a single time. V gave up 1 base and J gave up 0 bases, with 13 bases separating them. CDR1 and CDR2 (germline): DFQATT, SNEGSKA (reference sequence). The CDR3 is 16 residues long. Recently diagnosed hyperthyroidism of less than 2 months' duration affected patients aged 18 to 65.

The specimen was blood. The origin of this receptor is a woman aged 45-65 years with Graves' hyperthyroidism. The chain joins TRBV20-1 to TRBJ2-1; tentative D call: TRBD2 (6 bases). CDR3 residues: CSARGGDSSSYNEQFF. CDR3 DNA: TGCAGTGCTAGAGGGGGGGACTCAAGCTCCTACAATGAGCAGTTCTTC.